A single sample gave rise to the 28 T cell receptor beta chains below, sequenced in a study of blood T cell repertoires in COVID-19 (dated by TCRdb to the early 2020s). Libraries were constructed by the immunoSEQ multiplex PCR assay. Here the immuneACCESS table is served through TCRdb, limited to in-frame sequences with V and J called. Missing clones are a known gap in these copies; in checked studies unresolved V genes cover under half, and the rest lacks a known reason. In all, the sample holds some 230,000 clones, and 82% of those were seen once. The top ten hold 8.2% of the sample. Material for sequencing was peripheral blood. These receptors originate from a woman over 75 with COVID-19, enrolled during active disease.

This clone was seen just once. This chain links TRBV5-4 with TRBJ2-1, with 10 nucleotides matching TRBD2. J gave up 0 bases and V 4 bases, and 7 bases lay outside the gene matches. The CDR3 has 17 amino acids. Looked up from germline, CDR1 is SGHNT and CDR2 is YYREEE (reference sequence). The CDR3 DNA sequence: TGTGCCAGCAGCCCTAGCGGGGGTAGCTTCTCCTACAATGAGCAGTTCTTC. It encodes CASSPSGGSFSYNEQFF. Based on the CDR3 plus reference TRBV5-4 and TRBJ2-1, the full variable domain is ETGVTQSPTHLIKTRGQQVTLRCSSQSGHNTVSWYQQALGQGPQFIFQYYREEENGRGNFPPRFSGLQFPNYSSELNVNALELDDSALYLCASSPSGGSFSYNEQFFGPGTRLTVL.

The V gene is TRBV6-6, the J gene TRBJ2-7; 7 nucleotides align to TRBD2. Germline lookup yields CDR1 MNHNY and CDR2 SVGAGI (reference sequence). The V segment lost 8 bases and the J segment 3 bases; nucleotides outside the gene matches: 7. This CDR3 is built from 13 residues. The CDR3 spells CASSPRENYEQYF. The CDR3 DNA follows: TGTGCCAGCTCCCCGCGGGAGAACTACGAGCAGTACTTC.

This rearrangement joins TRBV10-3 to TRBJ2-1, with 9 nucleotides matching TRBD2. The trim removed 0 bases at V and 3 bases at J, leaving 6 bases unmatched. Germline-derived CDR1 and CDR2 are ENHRY and SYGVKD. CDR3 length equals 17 residues. The CDR3 spells CAISESPSGANYNEQFF. For the CDR3, the DNA is TGTGCCATCAGTGAGTCTCCTAGCGGGGCCAACTACAATGAGCAGTTCTTC.

This clone was seen once. The DNA of the CDR3 is TGTGCCAGCAGTTCCGGACAGCCCTTAGCCAAAAACATTCAGTACTTC. Residues: CASSSGQPLAKNIQYF. This chain connects TRBV6-2 or TRBV6-3 to TRBJ2-4; weak D call: TRBD1 (6 bases). Trimming left V 4 bases short and J 0 bases short, with 13 bases between. The CDR3 extends over 16 amino acids. CDR1 and CDR2 from the germline V gene are MNHEY and SVGEGT.

The J gene is TRBJ2-7, the V gene TRBV4-2; TRBD2 aligns across 8 bases. Germline CDR1 LGHNA, CDR2 YNFKEQ. The CDR3 extends over 15 amino acids. V lost 1 base to trimming and J lost 2 bases; unmatched junction nucleotides: 4. The CDR3 is CASSQGGAGAYEQYF. The CDR3 DNA follows: TGTGCCAGCAGCCAAGGTGGAGCGGGAGCCTACGAGCAGTACTTC.

In DNA, the CDR3 is TGTGCCAGCAGGGACAGACCGAACACCGGGGAGCTGTTTTTT. It codes for CASRDRPNTGELFF. This chain connects TRBV2 to TRBJ2-2, with D perhaps matching TRBD1 (6 bases). Germline V CDR1 and CDR2: SNHLY, FYNNEI. Trimming cost V 6 bases and J 0 bases, with 8 bases left between them. CDR3 size: 14 residues.

The rearrangement joins TRBV2 to TRBJ1-4; TRBD1 matches at 8 bases. The CDR3 totals 14 residues. Trimming removed 6 bases from V and 3 bases from J; junction bases left unmatched: 3. Per the germline V gene, CDR1 is SNHLY and CDR2 is FYNNEI. The CDR3 nucleotides read TGTGCCAGCAGGGACAGGGTGCCTAATGAAAAACTGTTTTTT. Translation: CASRDRVPNEKLFF.

This chain joins TRBV4-1 and TRBJ2-3, with 7 bases lining up with TRBD2. The CDR3 spans 17 residues. The V gene's germline CDR1 is MGHRA and CDR2 YSYEKL. The V and J ends lost 4 bases and 1 base, in that order; junction bases with no gene match: 11. CDR3 sequence reads: CASSPGGWATGTDTQYF. In DNA form, the CDR3 reads TGCGCCAGCAGCCCGGGGGGTTGGGCAACTGGCACAGATACGCAGTATTTT.

This chain uses TRBV28 with TRBJ1-3, with D maybe TRBD1 (6 bases). V gave up 3 bases and J gave up 3 bases, with 12 bases separating them. Germline CDR1 is MDHEN and CDR2 is SYDVKM. The CDR3 runs to 15 residues. The CDR3 region is CASSFLDRSGNTIYF. In DNA, the CDR3 is TGTGCCAGCAGTTTCCTGGACAGAAGTGGAAACACCATATATTTT.

V gene TRBV9 combines with J gene TRBJ1-2; 9 bases line up with TRBD1. With 1 base clipped from V and 2 bases from J, the junction kept 6 bases outside the gene matches. The V gene's germline CDR1 is SGDLS and CDR2 YYNGEE. The CDR3 length is 16 residues. CDR3 coding DNA: TGTGCCAGCAGCGTATTAGGGACAGGGAAGAACTATGGCTACACCTTC. Translated, it gives CASSVLGTGKNYGYTF.

The chain joins TRBV5-1 to TRBJ2-7; TRBD1 agrees at 9 bases. This CDR3 has 17 amino acids. The V gene end was trimmed by 0 bases and the J gene end by 3 bases; junction bases not matched to a gene: 10. Germline loops: CDR1 SGHRS, CDR2 YFSETQ. CDR3 coding DNA: TGCGCCAGCAGCTTGGGAGGGGCGGGACAGGGTGTCTACGAGCAGTACTTC. Protein sequence: CASSLGGAGQGVYEQYF.

In this sample, this clone turned up once. The chain employs TRBV11-2 and TRBJ2-3; the D is unclear. V was cut by 0 bases and J by 7 bases, with 5 bases left in between. Germline lookup yields CDR1 SGHAT and CDR2 FQNNGV. This CDR3 comprises 12 residues. The CDR3 region has the DNA TGTGCCAGCAGCTTAGATAGAAATACGCAGTATTTT. Encoded protein: CASSLDRNTQYF.

This chain connects TRBV6-2 or TRBV6-3 to TRBJ1-1; TRBD1 is a possible D gene (6 bases). V was clipped by 6 bases and J by 4 bases, with 15 bases between them. The length of the CDR3 is 14 residues. The germline CDR1 and CDR2 sequences are MNHEY and SVGEGT. DNA of the CDR3: TGTGCCAGCAGCCACAGGGAAGGTGGCACTGAAGCTTTCTTT. It codes for CASSHREGGTEAFF.

The rearrangement joins TRBV6-5 to TRBJ1-2; 9 bases are a match to TRBD1. Germline CDR1 reads MNHEY; CDR2 reads SVGAGI. The junction had 6 bases not matched to a gene; V was cut back by 6 bases and J by 4 bases. CDR3 length: 14 residues. The CDR3 coding sequence is TGTGCCAGCAGGGGCCTGACAGGGGGCTATGGCTACACCTTC. Translated: CASRGLTGGYGYTF.

The chain has TRBV21-1 and TRBJ2-7; the table's D call, TRBD2, has no DNA check behind it. TRBV21-1 represents a pseudogene. The CDR3 length is 14 residues. CDR3 bases: TGTGCCAGCACCGAATCGGGTCTTCCCTACGAGCAGTACTTC. Amino acids: CASTESGLPYEQYF.

Note on this clone: The junction differs from germline at one of its ends, possibly a read error. CDR3: CASGLGSGPYNEQFF. The CDR3 region has the DNA TGTGCCAGCGGTTTAGGTAGCGGTCCCTACAATGAGCAGTTCTTC. The rearrangement joins TRBV27 to TRBJ2-1; possibly TRBD2 for D (6 bases). Germline V lookup: CDR1 MNHEY, CDR2 SMNVEV (reference sequence). CDR3 length: 15 amino acids.

The rearrangement uses TRBV9 and TRBJ1-1; D is uncertain. V dropped 4 bases and J dropped 4 bases, with 14 bases sitting between them. This CDR3 spans 14 amino acids. In germline, CDR1 is SGDLS, CDR2 YYNGEE. CDR3 in amino acids: CASSPREGSTEAFF. CDR3 DNA sequence: TGTGCCAGCAGCCCACGAGAGGGTTCCACTGAAGCTTTCTTT.

The J gene is TRBJ1-4, the V gene TRBV5-1; weak D call: TRBD1 (5 bases). The CDR3 sequence is 15 residues long. The V end lost 2 bases, the J end lost 7 bases, and 15 bases lay between the germline ends. The germline gives CDR1 SGHRS, CDR2 YFSETQ. CDR3 sequence reads: CASSFGGAESEKLFF. Here the CDR3 DNA reads TGCGCCAGCAGCTTTGGAGGGGCGGAAAGTGAAAAACTGTTTTTT.

The rearrangement uses TRBV18 and TRBJ1-5; D remains unclear. The V gene lost 6 bases and the J gene lost 8 bases, with 17 bases spanning the gap. Germline CDR1 reads KGHSH; CDR2 reads LQKENI. This CDR3 has 14 residues. The CDR3 sequence: CASSLTAGQEPQHF. The DNA for the CDR3 is TGTGCCAGCTCGCTAACGGCTGGTCAGGAGCCCCAGCATTTT.

This clone was counted once. The chain couples TRBV6-5 to TRBJ1-2; TRBD1 might be the D (5 bases). This CDR3 comprises 13 residues. Germline-derived CDR1 and CDR2 are MNHEY and SVGAGI. Trimming left V 7 bases short and J 0 bases short, with 9 bases between. CDR3 region: CASTTGANYGYTF. The CDR3 bases are TGTGCCAGCACCACAGGAGCTAACTATGGCTACACCTTC.

J is TRBJ1-6 and V is TRBV6-5; no clear D. Germline loops: CDR1 MNHEY, CDR2 SVGAGI. Trimming took off 8 bases at V and 9 bases at J, with 11 bases between the two ends. The CDR3 totals 12 residues. The CDR3 sequence is CASEGMGSPLHF. The DNA for the CDR3 is TGTGCCAGCGAGGGTATGGGTTCACCCCTCCACTTT.

The rearrangement links TRBV4-1 to TRBJ1-1, with no clear D. CDR1 and CDR2 (germline): MGHRA, YSYEKL. The CDR3 spans 14 residues. V lost 4 bases and J 4 bases, leaving 13 bases between the germline ends. CDR3 amino acids: CASSPREGFTEAFF. CDR3 bases: TGCGCCAGCAGCCCCCGGGAGGGCTTCACTGAAGCTTTCTTT.

This rearrangement joins TRBV6-2 or TRBV6-3 to TRBJ2-7; 11 bases agree with TRBD1. J lost 4 bases, V lost 2 bases, and 4 bases had no gene match. The length of the CDR3 is 15 residues. Germline CDR1 reads MNHEY; CDR2 reads SVGEGT. The DNA for the CDR3 is TGTGCCAGCAGTTACGGGACAGGGGGAGCTTACGAGCAGTACTTC. This translates into CASSYGTGGAYEQYF.

V gene TRBV3-1 (or the pseudogene TRBV3-2) combines with J gene TRBJ2-3; the match to TRBD2 covers 14 bases. J gave up 0 bases and V 4 bases, and 0 bases lay outside the gene matches. The CDR3 is 16 amino acids. In germline, CDR1 is LGHDT, CDR2 YNNKEL (reference sequence). This CDR3 is CASSRTSGRSTDTQYF. For the CDR3, the DNA is TGTGCCAGCAGCCGGACTAGCGGGAGGAGCACAGATACGCAGTATTTT.

The chain links TRBV10-3 to TRBJ2-4; D is unresolved. Germline V gives CDR1 ENHRY, CDR2 SYGVKD. Trimming left V 1 base short and J 6 bases short, with 7 bases between. The CDR3 is 13 residues long. CDR3 nucleotides: TGTGCCATCAGTGAGTACAGCTCAAACATTCAGTACTTC. It translates to CAISEYSSNIQYF.

The chain employs TRBV3-1 (or the pseudogene TRBV3-2) and TRBJ2-1, with D unresolved. The CDR3 length is 12 residues. Germline V CDR1 and CDR2: LGHDT, YNNKEL (reference sequence). V lost 0 bases to trimming and J lost 10 bases, with 7 bases between them. The CDR3 region has the DNA TGTGCCAGCAGCCAAGATTTGAGAGAGCAGTTCTTC. This codes for CASSQDLREQFF.

V is TRBV5-1 and J is TRBJ1-5; D is ambiguous. Trimming left V 0 bases short and J 5 bases short, with 12 bases between. From germline, CDR1 is SGHRS and CDR2 YFSETQ. The CDR3 totals 15 residues. This CDR3 is CASSLVAGLYQPQHF. CDR3 nucleotides: TGCGCCAGCAGCTTGGTGGCAGGCCTATATCAGCCCCAGCATTTT. Complete variable domain (other parts from reference TRBV5-1 and TRBJ1-5): KAGVTQTPRYLIKTRGQQVTLSCSPISGHRSVSWYQQTPGQGLQFLFEYFSETQRNKGNFPGRFSGRQFSNSRSEMNVSTLELGDSALYLCASSLVAGLYQPQHFGDGTRLSIL.

J is TRBJ1-1 and V is TRBV27; D remains ambiguous. V lost 6 bases and J lost 6, with 14 bases in between. CDR1 and CDR2 (germline): MNHEY, SMNVEV (reference sequence). The CDR3 spans 13 residues. CDR3 coding DNA: TGTGCCAGCAGACTCGCAGGAACCCCTGAAGCTTTCTTT. Translating it yields CASRLAGTPEAFF.